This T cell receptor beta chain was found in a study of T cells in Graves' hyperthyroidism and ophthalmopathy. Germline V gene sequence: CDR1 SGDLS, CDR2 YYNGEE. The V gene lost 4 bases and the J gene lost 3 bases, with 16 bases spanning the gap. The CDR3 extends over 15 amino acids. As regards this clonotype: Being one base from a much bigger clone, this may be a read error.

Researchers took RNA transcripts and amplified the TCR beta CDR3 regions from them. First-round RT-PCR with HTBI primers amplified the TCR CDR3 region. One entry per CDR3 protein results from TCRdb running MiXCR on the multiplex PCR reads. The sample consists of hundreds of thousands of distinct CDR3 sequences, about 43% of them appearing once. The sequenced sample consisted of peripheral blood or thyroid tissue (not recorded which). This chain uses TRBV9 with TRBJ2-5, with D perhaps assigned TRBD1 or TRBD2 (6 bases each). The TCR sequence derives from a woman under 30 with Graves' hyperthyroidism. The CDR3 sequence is CASSFGGGWEETQYF. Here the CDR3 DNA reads TGTGCCAGCAGCTTCGGAGGGGGATGGGAAGAGACCCAGTACTTC.